The 2 T cell receptor beta chains in this list originate from one sample, sequenced in a study of a mutant IDH1 vaccine in newly diagnosed glioma. For these TCRs, the target antigens are not known. Data came from immunoSEQ multiplex PCR; TCRdb stores just in-frame clones and leaves some out. The table includes about 60,000 clones, 70% to 90% detected once. Time point specified: week 35, safety follow-up. Vaccine doses each comprised 300 ug of mutant IDH1 20-mer peptide, with topical imiquimod. Sequencing was performed on PBMCs, taken from a glioma patient whose treatment included an IDH1 peptide vaccine. These TCRs come from a man in his forties with glioma.

This clone was detected only once. V gene TRBV28 combines with J gene TRBJ1-2; no clear D. Germline CDR1 and CDR2: MDHEN and SYDVKM. Trimming pared 4 bases from V and 0 bases from J, leaving 12 bases between. The CDR3 is 15 residues long. CDR3 in DNA: TGTGCCAGCAGTTCCCCGTCGGGGACTAACTATGGCTACACCTTC. It yields the protein CASSSPSGTNYGYTF.

The chain is built from TRBV7-8 and TRBJ2-7; D gene uncertain. Trimming left V 4 bases short and J 0 bases short, with 7 bases between. Germline lookup yields CDR1 SGHVS and CDR2 FQNEAQ. The CDR3 length is 13 residues. CDR3 nucleotides: TGTGCCAGCAGCTCTTACAGCTCCTACGAGCAGTACTTC. Amino acids: CASSSYSSYEQYF.